Below, 3 T cell receptor beta chains from the same sample are listed, as sequenced in a study of tumor-infiltrating lymphocytes in primary liver carcinoma. RNA and DNA were co-extracted from approximately 20-30 mg of unsorted bulk tissue. With 500 to 650 ng total RNA as template and a constant-region primer, TCR beta cDNA was made. It was through three nested multiplex PCR rounds of slightly modified ARM-PCR that TCR beta libraries arose. TRBV1-TRBV30 forward primers and a C-beta reverse primer were used in the first two PCR rounds, which each ran for approximately 9 cycles. MiXCR, applied by TCRdb to the multiplex PCR reads, yields one record per CDR3 protein. The table has more than 70,000 distinct CDR3 sequences, more than 65% seen once; the top ten hold approximately 19%. The material sequenced was liver tumor tissue from sampling region 1. The subset was: tumor region T1, superior pole. The receptors derive from a man aged 35-49 years with primary liver carcinoma and hepatitis B virus infection.

The rearrangement links TRBV10-3 to TRBJ2-3; TRBD2 might be the D (5 bases). Germline CDR1 ENHRY, CDR2 SYGVKD. This CDR3 comprises 14 residues. The germline V and J ends were trimmed by 7 bases and 2 bases, with 13 bases remaining between them. This CDR3 is CAINDRAATDTQYF. CDR3 bases: TGTGCCATCAATGATAGAGCGGCCACAGATACGCAGTATTTT.

The chain recombines TRBV6-1 with TRBJ2-7; possibly TRBD2 for D (5 bases). From germline, CDR1 is MNHNS and CDR2 SASEGT. The CDR3 is 13 residues long. V lost 8 bases and J lost 7, with 18 bases in between. The CDR3 region is CASGAPGTQEQYF. The CDR3 DNA reads as TGTGCCAGCGGTGCCCCGGGAACCCAAGAGCAGTACTTC.

This clonotype was found once. This rearrangement joins TRBV29-1 to TRBJ1-2, with a weak D call TRBD1 (5 bases). The V and J ends lost 8 bases and 3 bases respectively, with 16 bases between them. Germline V gene sequence: CDR1 SQVTM, CDR2 ANQGSEA. The CDR3 runs 13 residues. The CDR3 is CSSAGVLYYGYTF. The CDR3 coding sequence is TGCAGCTCGGCGGGGGTTCTATACTATGGCTACACCTTC.